The 7 T cell receptor beta chains given below trace back to one sample, sequenced in a study of blood T cell repertoires in COVID-19. Assay used: immunoSEQ multiplex PCR; TCRdb lists only in-frame clones, some missing. In the table there are over 200,000 clones, about 86% of which are singletons. Sequenced input: peripheral blood. All receptors come from a man aged 35 to 55 with active or convalescent COVID-19.

This chain joins TRBV6-5 and TRBJ1-2; TRBD1 is a possible D gene (6 bases). This CDR3 is 14 amino acids long. Germline V lookup: CDR1 MNHEY, CDR2 SVGAGI. The ends were cut back, 8 bases at V and 6 bases at J, with 19 bases in the middle. The DNA for the CDR3 is TGTGCCAGCGGCCCACAGGGATTGAGGAATGGCTACACCTTC. Amino acids: CASGPQGLRNGYTF.

This chain joins TRBV10-3 and TRBJ1-5; D is unclear. V was shortened by 0 bases and J by 1 base, with 10 bases between the two germline ends. The CDR3 totals 16 residues. The germline V gene encodes CDR1 ENHRY and CDR2 SYGVKD. The DNA of the CDR3 is TGTGCCATCAGTGAGTCGGGCCCTTCCAGCAATCAGCCCCAGCATTTT. The encoded protein is CAISESGPSSNQPQHF.

The chain combines TRBV19 with TRBJ2-1, with TRBD1 identical over 9 bases. V dropped 3 bases and J dropped 4; count of bases not matched to a gene: 7. This CDR3 region has 16 residues. Germline values: CDR1 LNHDA, CDR2 SQIVND (reference sequence). The CDR3 bases are TGTGCCAGTAGTATTGGGACAGGGAATCGGTACAATGAGCAGTTCTTC. It translates to CASSIGTGNRYNEQFF. Full variable domain (missing parts from reference TRBV19 and TRBJ2-1): DGGITQSPKYLFRKEGQNVTLSCEQNLNHDAMYWYRQDPGQGLRLIYYSQIVNDFQKGDIAEGYSVSREKKESFPLTVTSAQKNPTAFYLCASSIGTGNRYNEQFFGPGTRLTVL.

V is TRBV27 and J is TRBJ2-3; 10 positions match TRBD2. The CDR3 runs to 14 residues. From germline, CDR1 is MNHEY and CDR2 SMNVEV (reference sequence). V lost 6 bases to trimming and J lost 6 bases; unmatched junction nucleotides: 6. CDR3 DNA: TGTGCCAGCAGCCTTAGCGGGGGGTCGGATACGCAGTATTTT. Translation: CASSLSGGSDTQYF.

This clone came up once. The chain has TRBV9 and TRBJ2-7; possibly TRBD1 for D (5 bases). Germline V gene data show CDR1 as SGDLS and CDR2 as YYNGEE. The CDR3 contains 17 residues. V gave up 0 bases and J gave up 3 bases, with 19 bases separating them. Here the CDR3 DNA reads TGTGCCAGCAGCGTAGCCCGCAGGTGCAGGGATTACTACGAGCAGTACTTC. Translation: CASSVARRCRDYYEQYF.

The chain carries TRBV7-2 and TRBJ1-2; no definite D call. Germline values: CDR1 SGHTA, CDR2 FQGNSA. The ends were cut back, 5 bases at V and 4 bases at J, with 8 bases in the middle. The CDR3 length is 12 residues. As DNA, the CDR3 is TGTGCCAGCAGCCCGGACTTCTATGGCTACACCTTC. Its translation: CASSPDFYGYTF.

CDR3 DNA sequence: TGCGCCAGCAGCCGACCGGGACTAGCGGGAGGGATCCGCACAGATACGCAGTATTTT. Translated: CASSRPGLAGGIRTDTQYF. The J gene is TRBJ2-3, the V gene TRBV5-1, with TRBD2 matching 16 bases. The germline V gene encodes CDR1 SGHRS and CDR2 YFSETQ. The CDR3 covers 19 residues. V shed 4 bases and J 1 base; nucleotides not matched to a gene: 9.